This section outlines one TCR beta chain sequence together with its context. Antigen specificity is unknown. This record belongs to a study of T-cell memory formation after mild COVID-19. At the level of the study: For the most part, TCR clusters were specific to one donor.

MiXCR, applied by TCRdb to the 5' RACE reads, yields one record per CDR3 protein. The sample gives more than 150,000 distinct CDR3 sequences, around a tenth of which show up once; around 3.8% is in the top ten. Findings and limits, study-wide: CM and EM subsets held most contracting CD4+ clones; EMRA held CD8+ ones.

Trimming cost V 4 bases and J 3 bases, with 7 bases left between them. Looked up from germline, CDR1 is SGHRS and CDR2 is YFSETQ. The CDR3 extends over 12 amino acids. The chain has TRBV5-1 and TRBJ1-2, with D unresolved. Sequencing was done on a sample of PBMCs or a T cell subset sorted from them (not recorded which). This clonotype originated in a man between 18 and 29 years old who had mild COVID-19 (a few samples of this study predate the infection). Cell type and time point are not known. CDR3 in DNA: TGCGCCAGCAGCACCATGGACTATGGCTACACCTTC. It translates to CASSTMDYGYTF.